This T cell receptor beta chain was captured by sequencing in a study of CD8 T cells in Susac syndrome. CDR1 SGHAT and CDR2 FQDESV come from the germline V gene (reference sequence). Trimming pared 3 bases from V and 6 bases from J, leaving 8 bases between. CDR3 length: 13 residues. It was with random hexamers that roughly 0.45 to 1 ug RNA was reverse transcribed. The authors amplified TCR beta CDR3 across 54 Vbeta and 13 Jbeta using immunoSEQ multiplex PCR. TCRdb fed the immunoSEQ multiplex PCR reads into MiXCR, producing one record per CDR3 protein. The repertoire holds roughly 130,000 distinct CDR3 sequences, with over 90% as singletons.

The chain uses TRBV11-1 and TRBJ2-2; D ambiguous. The sample comprised CD4+ T cells from PBMCs. This receptor was taken from a human donor in good health. Here the CDR3 reads CASSLKFAGELFF. The CDR3 region has the DNA TGTGCCAGCAGCTTGAAATTTGCCGGGGAGCTGTTTTTT.